These 22 T cell receptor beta chains came from one sample sequenced in a study of PD-L1 blockade in urothelial cancer. Sequencing was performed with immunoSEQ multiplex PCR; in TCRdb, only in-frame clones are kept and a portion is missing. The sample records just over 40,000 clones, more than 75% being singletons. The time point: peripheral blood 6 weeks after treatment start. Material: PBMCs, obtained around atezolizumab (anti-PD-L1) treatment. These receptors all come from a man aged 70-80 years with urothelial cancer.

This chain connects TRBV7-6 to TRBJ1-1, with D uncertain. This CDR3 comprises 13 residues. Germline V CDR1 and CDR2: SGHVS, FNYEAQ. V lost 5 bases and J 0 bases, leaving 7 bases between the germline ends. This chain's CDR3 is CASSLELNTEAFF. CDR3 sequence (DNA): TGTGCCAGCAGCCTTGAGCTGAACACTGAAGCTTTCTTT.

J is TRBJ1-1 and V is TRBV6-5; the match to TRBD1 covers 7 bases. After removal of 2 bases from V and 0 bases from J, the junction contained 6 bases not matched to a gene. CDR3 length equals 16 residues. Per the germline V gene, CDR1 is MNHEY and CDR2 is SVGAGI. CDR3 in DNA: TGTGCCAGCAGTTACGGGGGCGGGACAGTGAACACTGAAGCTTTCTTT. This sequence encodes CASSYGGGTVNTEAFF.

This clone was seen only a few times. This chain uses TRBV5-4 with TRBJ2-7; 9 bases agree with TRBD2. Per the germline V gene, CDR1 is SGHNT and CDR2 is YYREEE (reference sequence). This CDR3 has 14 residues. With V trimmed by 3 bases and J by 3 bases, 4 bases remained unmatched. The CDR3 DNA reads TGTGCCAGCAGCTCGACTAGCGGACTCTACGAGCAGTACTTC. This sequence encodes CASSSTSGLYEQYF.

V usage is TRBV29-1 and J usage is TRBJ2-1, with 10 nucleotides matching TRBD2. This CDR3 has 13 amino acids. The J segment lost 9 bases and the V segment lost 6 bases, leaving 8 bases of the junction unmatched. Germline CDR1 and CDR2: SQVTM and ANQGSEA. The CDR3 loop is CSVLLAGVIEQFF. The DNA for the CDR3 is TGCAGCGTCTTGCTAGCGGGAGTGATTGAGCAGTTCTTC.

J is TRBJ2-1 and V is TRBV6-1; 13 nucleotides match TRBD2. The CDR3 spans 18 residues. Germline loops: CDR1 MNHNS, CDR2 SASEGT. The V and J ends lost 1 base and 5 bases, in that order; junction bases with no gene match: 8. As DNA, the CDR3 is TGTGCCAGCAGTGAAGGACTAGCGGGAGGACTCCGGGACAATGAGCAGTTCTTC. As protein: CASSEGLAGGLRDNEQFF.

This rearrangement joins TRBV2 to TRBJ1-2; 8 bases match TRBD1. The V gene end was trimmed by 6 bases and the J gene end by 6 bases; junction bases not matched to a gene: 6. This CDR3 is 13 amino acids long. Germline V CDR1 and CDR2: SNHLY, FYNNEI. CDR3 nucleotide sequence: TGTGCCAGCAGGCAACAGACAGGGGATGGCTACACCTTC. Translated: CASRQQTGDGYTF.

In its sample, this clone was seen once. V is TRBV2 and J is TRBJ1-5, with D perhaps matching TRBD1 (6 bases). In germline, CDR1 is SNHLY, CDR2 FYNNEI. The CDR3 runs 13 residues. The V end was cut by 4 bases, the J end by 9 bases, with 13 bases between. CDR3 in DNA: TGTGCCAGCAGTGGGCAGGGACACCTGCCCCAGCATTTT. Its translation is CASSGQGHLPQHF.

This chain connects TRBV5-1 to TRBJ2-4, with 7 nucleotides matching TRBD2. Germline CDR1 and CDR2: SGHRS and YFSETQ. The CDR3 runs 14 residues. V was clipped by 4 bases and J by 8 bases; unmatched bases: 9. The chain's CDR3 is CASSRFSGSDIQYF. The CDR3 region has the DNA TGCGCCAGCAGCCGGTTTAGCGGGTCAGACATTCAGTACTTC.

This clone has just one count. The chain couples TRBV6-5 to TRBJ1-3; 8 bases line up with TRBD1. J gave up 4 bases and V 5 bases, and 4 bases lay outside the gene matches. CDR1 is MNHEY and CDR2 is SVGAGI in the germline V gene. This CDR3 region has 14 residues. This CDR3 is CASSPGQEGNTIYF. As DNA, the CDR3 is TGTGCCAGCAGTCCGGGACAGGAAGGAAACACCATATATTTT.

The rearrangement joins TRBV29-1 to TRBJ2-5; TRBD1 might be the D (6 bases). The CDR3 runs to 14 residues. Trimming removed 5 bases at V and 1 base at J, with 14 bases between. The germline V gene encodes CDR1 SQVTM and CDR2 ANQGSEA. The CDR3 DNA reads TGCAGCGTTAATGGTGGGGGCTCCCAAGAGACCCAGTACTTC. This sequence encodes CSVNGGGSQETQYF. The entire variable domain, with the rest obtained from reference TRBV29-1 and TRBJ2-5, is as follows: SAVISQKPSRDICQRGTSLTIQCQVDSQVTMMFWYRQQPGQSLTLIATANQGSEATYESGFVIDKFPISRPNLTFSTLTVSNMSPEDSSIYLCSVNGGGSQETQYFGPGTRLLVL.

The genes are TRBV9 and TRBJ2-3; 14 bases map to TRBD2. Looked up from germline, CDR1 is SGDLS and CDR2 is YYNGEE. The CDR3 covers 17 residues. V gave up 4 bases and J gave up 2 bases; unmatched junction bases: 6. The CDR3 region is CASSFRLAGGVTDTQYF. The DNA for the CDR3 is TGTGCCAGCAGCTTTCGACTAGCGGGAGGGGTCACAGATACGCAGTATTTT.

This chain joins TRBV7-2 and TRBJ2-7, with TRBD2 matching over 11 bases. V was pared by 2 bases and J by 6 bases, with 6 bases of the junction left unmatched. Germline V gene data show CDR1 as SGHTA and CDR2 as FQGNSA. The CDR3 runs 15 residues. The CDR3 DNA reads as TGTGCCAGCAGCTTAAAACTAGCGGGAGTAGGCGAGCAGTACTTC. Translation gives CASSLKLAGVGEQYF.

The chain carries TRBV7-6 and TRBJ2-3, with 11 bases matching TRBD2. The CDR3 sequence is 17 residues long. Germline CDR1 reads SGHVS; CDR2 reads FNYEAQ. V gave up 5 bases and J gave up 4 bases; unmatched junction bases: 11. The CDR3 DNA follows: TGTGCCAGCAGCCAAACACTAGCGGGAGCTGGGGCAGATACGCAGTATTTT. Protein sequence: CASSQTLAGAGADTQYF.

The J gene is TRBJ1-2, the V gene TRBV19; weak D call: TRBD1 (5 bases). Germline V CDR1 and CDR2: LNHDA, SQIVND (reference sequence). V was cut by 3 bases and J by 7 bases, with 21 bases left in between. The CDR3 contains 16 residues. Here the CDR3 reads CASSIATDTRLSGYTF. The CDR3 DNA is TGTGCCAGTAGTATCGCCACGGACACGCGGTTAAGTGGCTACACCTTC.

V and J are TRBV9 and TRBJ2-5, with 14 bases fitting TRBD2. The CDR3 extends over 18 amino acids. Germline CDR1 SGDLS, CDR2 YYNGEE. With V trimmed by 2 bases and J by 5 bases, 11 bases remained unmatched. In DNA form, the CDR3 reads TGTGCCAGCAGCGTTGGACTAGCGGGAGGAATTGTTCAGGAGACCCAGTACTTC. It yields the protein CASSVGLAGGIVQETQYF.

The chain uses TRBV28 and TRBJ2-5, with a possible D match to TRBD2 (7 bases). Germline V gives CDR1 MDHEN, CDR2 SYDVKM. CDR3 length equals 15 residues. Trimming took 6 bases from V and 4 from J, leaving 18 bases between them. The CDR3 region has the DNA TGTGCCAGCAGGCACGGACAAGGGGGGGGAGAGACCCAGTACTTC. As protein: CASRHGQGGGETQYF.

The rearrangement joins TRBV2 to TRBJ1-5; tentatively, D is TRBD1 (5 bases). Trimming removed 9 bases from V and 0 bases from J, with 12 bases in between. The CDR3 totals 14 residues. CDR1 is SNHLY, CDR2 FYNNEI, per germline. As DNA, the CDR3 is TGTGCCAGTGTGGGGCAGTATAGCAATCAGCCCCAGCATTTT. Its translation is CASVGQYSNQPQHF.

The V gene is TRBV9, the J gene TRBJ2-4; 10 bases map to TRBD1. The germline CDR1 and CDR2 sequences are SGDLS and YYNGEE. The CDR3 is 15 residues long. V lost 4 bases and J lost 8; bases outside the gene matches: 9. Written as DNA, the CDR3 is TGTGCCAGCAGCCCCCAGGGGACAGGGGTAGACATTCAGTACTTC. Translating gives CASSPQGTGVDIQYF.

The chain employs TRBV5-8 and TRBJ2-1, with 9 bases lining up with TRBD1. The ends lost 4 bases at V and 9 bases at J; junction bases unmatched: 8. The CDR3 is 14 residues long. CDR1 and CDR2 (germline): SGHTS, YDEGEE. The CDR3 loop reads CASSVTGQGGEQFF. The CDR3, as DNA: TGTGCCAGCAGCGTCACGGGACAGGGAGGTGAGCAGTTCTTC.

The rearrangement links TRBV18 to TRBJ1-2; perhaps TRBD1 as D (6 bases). The CDR3 totals 15 residues. V lost 3 bases and J lost 4, with 15 bases in between. Germline-derived CDR1 and CDR2 are KGHSH and LQKENI. The CDR3 reads CASSPPGHEFYGYTF. CDR3 DNA sequence: TGTGCCAGCTCACCCCCGGGACACGAATTCTATGGCTACACCTTC.

The chain couples TRBV15 to TRBJ1-4; no clear D. The CDR3 spans 15 residues. Germline V gene lookup returns CDR1 LNHNV and CDR2 YYDKDF (reference sequence). V was pared by 0 bases and J by 2 bases, with 7 bases between. The CDR3, as DNA: TGTGCCACCAGCAGAGATCCGAGGACTAATGAAAAACTGTTTTTT. Amino acids: CATSRDPRTNEKLFF.

Here the CDR3 reads CASTPRLAGGDTQYF. CDR3 bases: TGTGCCTCCACACCGAGACTAGCGGGAGGAGATACGCAGTATTTT. V usage is TRBV9 and J usage is TRBJ2-3; 13 positions agree with TRBD2. The CDR3 covers 15 residues. Germline CDR1 reads SGDLS; CDR2 reads YYNGEE. Trimming took 10 bases from V and 5 from J; bases not matched to a gene: 10.